A selection of T cell receptor beta chains follows, all from one sample in a study of blood T cell repertoires in COVID-19. Only in-frame clones appear in the TCRdb table, and some are missing; sequencing was by immunoSEQ multiplex PCR. The sample consists of some 260,000 clones, about 91% of them appearing once. Sequenced input: peripheral blood. Every receptor here comes from an older man with acute or convalescent COVID-19. CDR3s include the opening cysteine and the closing phenylalanine or tryptophan. The D gene is left open where the match is weak. The size entry is marked missing in some rows and otherwise reads once, few, many or a size class.

TRBJ2-7 TRBV19 TRBD1 NA TGTGCCAGTAGTATAGCCCCGACAGGGGTGGCGAGCGAGCAGTACTTC CASSIAPTGVASEQYF
TRBJ1-5 TRBV7-9 TRBD1 NA TGTGCCAGCAGCTCAGGGGACAGCTTTTATAGCAATCAGCCCCAGCATTTT CASSSGDSFYSNQPQHF
TRBJ1-2 TRBV19 NA NA TGTGCCAGTAGTTTCCGGCGAAACAGGGACAACTATGGCTACACCTTC CASSFRRNRDNYGYTF
TRBJ1-2 TRBV7-2 NA NA TGTGCCAGCAGCCCACGCCCGACAGAGTGGAGCTACACCTTC CASSPRPTEWSYTF
TRBJ2-7 TRBV5-1 TRBD2 NA TGCGCCAGCAGCTTGGGCTCTAGCGGGTCCTACGAGCAGTACTTC CASSLGSSGSYEQYF
TRBJ2-1 TRBV7-2 TRBD2 NA TGTGCCAGCAGCTTGGGCGGGAGCCGCAATGAGCAGTTCTTC CASSLGGSRNEQFF
TRBJ2-3 TRBV7-3 TRBD2 NA TGTGCCAGCAGCCTATATAGCGGGGCTAGCACAGATACGCAGTATTTT CASSLYSGASTDTQYF
TRBJ1-1 TRBV5-1 TRBD1 once TGCGCCAGCAGCGTGCGACAGGGGGATAGCACTGAAGCTTTCTTT CASSVRQGDSTEAFF
TRBJ1-6 TRBV7-3 NA few TGTGCCAGCAGCCCCCCAATTTGGGGGGGGCGATCCTATAATTCACCCCTCCACTTT CASSPPIWGGRSYNSPLHF
TRBJ2-5 TRBV4-1 TRBD2 NA TGCGCCAGCGGTCCGGGACTAGCGGGGGGGCTAAGAGAGACCCAGTACTTC CASGPGLAGGLRETQYF
TRBJ2-7 TRBV6-2/TRBV6-3 TRBD1 NA TGTGCCAGCAGTTACCCCGGGACAGGGCACGAGCAGTACTTC CASSYPGTGHEQYF
TRBJ2-2 TRBV9 TRBD1 NA TGTGCCAGCAGCGTAGGACCGGGACAGGGATTTTCCGGGGAGCTGTTTTTT CASSVGPGQGFSGELFF
TRBJ2-2 TRBV9 NA NA TGTGCCAGCAGCGCCAGTGGGGACATGAACACCGGGGAGCTGTTTTTT CASSASGDMNTGELFF
TRBJ2-4 TRBV7-9 TRBD1 NA TGTGCCAGCAGCCACCCGACAGGGGCCAAAAACATTCAGTACTTC CASSHPTGAKNIQYF
TRBJ2-7 TRBV18 NA NA TGTGCCAGCTCAAATGAGGCTGGGGCAGGGCTCGACGAGCAGTACTTC CASSNEAGAGLDEQYF
TRBJ2-5 TRBV28 TRBD1 once TGTGCCGGCAGCCTCGACAGGGGCCGGGGACAAGAGACCCAGTACTTC CAGSLDRGRGQETQYF
TRBJ2-3 TRBV28 NA NA TGTGCCAGCAGTTTACCAAGCACAGATACGCAGTATTTT CASSLPSTDTQYF
TRBJ2-7 TRBV11-2 NA NA TGTGCCAGCAGCTCAGGAGGATACTACGAGCAGTACTTC CASSSGGYYEQYF
TRBJ2-3 TRBV9 NA NA TGTGCCAGCAGCCCAGGGGACATAATGGTAGATACGCAGTATTTT CASSPGDIMVDTQYF
TRBJ2-7 TRBV7-9 NA NA TGTGCCAGCAGCTTCTCGTCCAGCTACGAGCAGTACTTC CASSFSSSYEQYF
TRBJ1-1 TRBV9 NA few TGTGCCAGCAGCGTAGATGGGGGCGCGAACACTGAAGCTTTCTTT CASSVDGGANTEAFF
TRBJ1-5 TRBV19 NA NA TGTGCCAGTAGTCAGACGGGGAATCAGCCCCAGCATTTT CASSQTGNQPQHF
TRBJ2-7 TRBV11-2 TRBD2 NA TGTGCCAGCAGCTCTTTCCCCCAAGCGGGATCAGGCGAGCAGTACTTC CASSSFPQAGSGEQYF
TRBJ2-7 TRBV6-5 TRBD1 once TGTGCCAGCAGTTCGGACAGGGGGCCCTACGAGCAGTACTTC CASSSDRGPYEQYF
TRBJ2-5 TRBV5-1 NA NA TGCGCCAGCAGCTATTCCCAGGGACTGTACCAAGAGACCCAGTACTTC CASSYSQGLYQETQYF
TRBJ2-2 TRBV7-3 TRBD2 NA TGTGCCAGCAGTCCTAGCGGGAGTTCCGGGGAGCTGTTTTTT CASSPSGSSGELFF
TRBJ2-2 TRBV7-3 TRBD2 NA TGTGCCAGCAGCCTCAGCGGGAGGGCCTCCGGGGAGCTGTTTTTT CASSLSGRASGELFF
TRBJ2-7 TRBV2 NA NA TGTGCCAGCAGTGCTGGAGGGAGCTCCTACGAGCAGTACTTC CASSAGGSSYEQYF
TRBJ1-6 TRBV7-2 TRBD1 few TGTGCCAGCAGCTGGGGGACAGGGTGGGATTCACCCCTCCACTTT CASSWGTGWDSPLHF
TRBJ2-3 TRBV23-1 NA NA TGCGCCAGCAGTCAATCTGAATCCCCCGTAGCGACTAGCACAGATACGCAGTATTTT CASSQSESPVATSTDTQYF
TRBJ1-2 TRBV6-5 NA NA TGTGCCAGCAGTTTAAGAGCTAACTATGGCTACACCTTC CASSLRANYGYTF
TRBJ2-1 TRBV7-3 TRBD1 NA TGTGCCAGCAGCCTCGGGACAGGGGGCGAGAATGAGCAGTTCTTC CASSLGTGGENEQFF
TRBJ1-1 TRBV7-2 NA NA TGTGCCAGCAGCCCCTGGACAGCGGACACTGAAGCTTTCTTT CASSPWTADTEAFF
TRBJ2-2 TRBV4-3 TRBD2 NA TGCGCCAGCAGCTTCGGGACTAGAGGGGCCGGGGAGCTGTTTTTT CASSFGTRGAGELFF
TRBJ2-5 TRBV19 TRBD1 once TGTGCCAGTAGTACGACAGGGCGGGAGACCCAGTACTTC CASSTTGRETQYF
TRBJ2-1 TRBV6-1 TRBD2 NA TGTGCCAGCAGTGAACAGGGACTAGCGGGAGTTCGTGAGCAGTTCTTC CASSEQGLAGVREQFF
TRBJ2-7 TRBV3-1/TRBV3-2 NA NA TGTGCCAGCAGCCAAGAATACGGGGGAGGCAACGAGCAGTACTTC CASSQEYGGGNEQYF
TRBJ1-1 TRBV29-1 TRBD1 NA TGCAGCGCTGGGACAGCCCTGAACACTGAAGCTTTCTTT CSAGTALNTEAFF
TRBJ2-2 TRBV28 NA NA TGTGCCAGCAGTTTCTGGGCCGTGAACACCGGGGAGCTGTTTTTT CASSFWAVNTGELFF
TRBJ2-1 TRBV13 TRBD2 NA TGTGCCAGCAGCTCTTGGACTAGCTCCTACGGTGAGCAGTTCTTC CASSSWTSSYGEQFF
TRBJ1-4 TRBV4-1 TRBD1 NA TGCGCCAGCAGCCAAGATACGGGCCGGGACAGGCTTTTT CASSQDTGRDRLF
TRBJ2-5 TRBV6-1 NA NA TGTGCCAGCAGTGAAGAGTTCAGGAAAGCGGCCCAGTACTTC CASSEEFRKAAQYF
TRBJ2-4 TRBV7-9 NA NA TGTGCCAGCAGCGACCGACAGGATAACATTCAGTACTTC CASSDRQDNIQYF
TRBJ1-6 TRBV7-9 NA once TGTGCCAGCAGCCTGACTAGCTCCTATAATTCACCCCTCCACTTT CASSLTSSYNSPLHF
TRBJ1-1 TRBV27 NA NA TGTGCCAGCAGTTTCTTTGGGGCCCGAGCTTTCTTT CASSFFGARAFF
TRBJ1-1 TRBV2 TRBD1 NA TGTGCCAGCAGTCGGACAGGTTTGAACACTGAAGCTTTCTTT CASSRTGLNTEAFF
TRBJ1-3 TRBV5-1 NA NA TGCGCCAGCAGCCTCGGGGACACCATATATTTT CASSLGDTIYF
TRBJ2-7 TRBV27 NA NA TGTGCCAGCAGCTTTAGGGCCAGGGGGGCCTACGAGCAGTACTTC CASSFRARGAYEQYF
TRBJ2-3 TRBV9 NA NA TGTGCCAGCAGCGTAGCTGGAGGGGGCGCGGGAGATACGCAGTATTTT CASSVAGGGAGDTQYF
TRBJ2-5 TRBV5-5 NA NA TGTGCCAGCAGCACCCCTGGGGAGAGGGAGACCCAGTACTTC CASSTPGERETQYF
TRBJ1-2 TRBV5-6 NA NA TGTGCCAGCAGCTTGACCGCTACGGAGGACACCTTC CASSLTATEDTF
TRBJ1-2 TRBV29-1 NA NA TGCAGCGTTGAGCGTGGACAGGGCTACACCTTC CSVERGQGYTF
TRBJ2-7 TRBV19 TRBD2 NA TGTGCCAGTAGAATTAGCGGGGGGACCCGTACCTACGAGCAGTACTTC CASRISGGTRTYEQYF
TRBJ1-1 TRBV9 NA NA TGTGCCAGCAGCGTAGATACAGCTTGGAACACTGAAGCTTTCTTT CASSVDTAWNTEAFF
TRBJ2-1 TRBV19 TRBD2 NA TGTGCCAGTAGAATTCGGACTAGCGGGAGAGGGCCCAGCTCCTACAATGAGCAGTTCTTC CASRIRTSGRGPSSYNEQFF
TRBJ2-5 TRBV5-5 TRBD1 once TGTGCCAGTTACTCACCCACCGCGACAGGGGGCCGAGAGACCCAGTACTTC CASYSPTATGGRETQYF
TRBJ2-3 TRBV29-1 NA NA TGCAGCGTTGAGAGGGCTCAGTTCGATACGCAGTATTTT CSVERAQFDTQYF
TRBJ1-3 TRBV6-5 NA NA TGTGCCAGCAGCTCGGTAGGGGGCTCTGGAAACACCATATATTTT CASSSVGGSGNTIYF
TRBJ2-7 TRBV11-2 NA NA TGTGCCAGCACCGGGAGTTCCTACGAGCAGTACTTC CASTGSSYEQYF
TRBJ2-7 TRBV9 TRBD1 NA TGTGCCAGCAGCATAGGATTAGGGACAGCCTACGAGCAGTACTTC CASSIGLGTAYEQYF